Presented here are 9 T cell receptor beta chains from one specimen sequenced in a study of T cells in Graves' hyperthyroidism and ophthalmopathy. RNA transcripts provided the source from which TCR beta CDR3 regions were amplified. During a first-round RT-PCR of the TCR CDR3, the HTBI primer set was used. MiXCR, run by TCRdb on the multiplex PCR reads, gives a single entry per CDR3 protein. Of hundreds of thousands of distinct CDR3 sequences detected, roughly 15% appear once; the ten largest clones hold under 15%. The sample consisted of blood. Receptors were obtained from a woman between 50 and 59 years old with Graves' ophthalmopathy.

This clonotype was seen at least ten times. The rearrangement joins TRBV28 to TRBJ2-7, with D possibly TRBD2 on 6 matching bases. This CDR3 has 17 amino acids. Trimming cost V 1 base and J 0 bases, with 16 bases left between them. The V gene's germline CDR1 is MDHEN and CDR2 SYDVKM. DNA for the CDR3: TGTGCCAGCAGTTTATATTCCCTCGGACTACTCTCCTACGAGCAGTACTTC. Translating it yields CASSLYSLGLLSYEQYF.

V gene TRBV7-9 combines with J gene TRBJ2-1; D may be TRBD2 (6 bases). V lost 2 bases and J 5 bases, leaving 16 bases between the germline ends. In germline, CDR1 is SEHNR, CDR2 FQNEAQ (reference sequence). This CDR3 has 16 residues. CDR3 nucleotide sequence: TGTGCCAGCAGCTTAATAGGCGGGAATATCCACAATGAGCAGTTCTTC. Translating it yields CASSLIGGNIHNEQFF.

The sample holds a few counts of this clonotype. The genes are TRBV28 and TRBJ1-2; 8 nucleotides agree with TRBD1. This CDR3 is built from 15 residues. V shed 5 bases and J 2 bases; nucleotides not matched to a gene: 7. The germline V gene encodes CDR1 MDHEN and CDR2 SYDVKM. The CDR3 nucleotides read TGTGCCAGCAGTATTTTCGGACAGGGAAACTATGGCTACACCTTC. Encoded protein: CASSIFGQGNYGYTF.

This clonotype was detected many times. The rearrangement uses TRBV4-3 and TRBJ2-7; TRBD1 might be the D (6 bases). From germline, CDR1 is LGHNA and CDR2 YSLEER. With 1 base removed from V and 2 bases from J, the gap between germline ends came to 15 bases. This CDR3 is built from 16 residues. The CDR3 protein is CASSQVSQDSPYEQYF. In DNA, the CDR3 is TGCGCCAGCAGCCAAGTTTCTCAGGACAGTCCCTACGAGCAGTACTTC.

The genes are TRBV14 and TRBJ2-1; D gene uncertain. Germline CDR1 SGHDN, CDR2 FVKESK. Trimming removed 4 bases from V and 4 bases from J, with 11 bases in between. The CDR3 is 14 amino acids. CDR3 bases: TGTGCCAGCAGCCTTGGTTCTATGTACAATGAGCAGTTCTTC. Amino acids: CASSLGSMYNEQFF.

This clonotype was picked up a small number of times. The chain joins TRBV27 to TRBJ1-5; D not certain. The V end was cut by 5 bases, the J end by 3 bases, with 11 bases between. The CDR3 extends over 14 amino acids. Germline V gene sequence: CDR1 MNHEY, CDR2 SMNVEV (reference sequence). The CDR3 coding sequence is TGTGCCAGCAGTCCCGGTAAGCACAATCAGCCCCAGCATTTT. The encoded protein is CASSPGKHNQPQHF.

This chain connects TRBV20-1 to TRBJ2-1, with TRBD2 matching over 7 bases. Germline V lookup: CDR1 DFQATT, CDR2 SNEGSKA (reference sequence). V shed 2 bases and J 4 bases; nucleotides not matched to a gene: 8. The CDR3 covers 15 residues. CDR3: CSARSWTSGYNEQFF. The CDR3 DNA reads TGCAGTGCTAGATCTTGGACTAGTGGTTACAATGAGCAGTTCTTC.

This clonotype came up many times. The rearrangement links TRBV2 to TRBJ2-1, with D uncertain. V shed 4 bases and J shed 7 bases, with 11 bases lying between them. Germline V gene lookup returns CDR1 SNHLY and CDR2 FYNNEI. The CDR3 runs 13 residues. CDR3 sequence: CASSVGRKNEQFF. Here the CDR3 DNA reads TGTGCCAGCAGTGTTGGTCGAAAGAATGAGCAGTTCTTC.

This clonotype was counted a few times. This rearrangement joins TRBV4-1 to TRBJ2-7; D unclear. This CDR3 has 15 residues. The V end was cut by 5 bases, the J end by 1 base, with 15 bases between. Germline values: CDR1 MGHRA, CDR2 YSYEKL. CDR3 DNA: TGCGCCAGCAGCTTGACCCCGGGCCCTTCCTACGAGCAGTACTTC. Protein: CASSLTPGPSYEQYF.